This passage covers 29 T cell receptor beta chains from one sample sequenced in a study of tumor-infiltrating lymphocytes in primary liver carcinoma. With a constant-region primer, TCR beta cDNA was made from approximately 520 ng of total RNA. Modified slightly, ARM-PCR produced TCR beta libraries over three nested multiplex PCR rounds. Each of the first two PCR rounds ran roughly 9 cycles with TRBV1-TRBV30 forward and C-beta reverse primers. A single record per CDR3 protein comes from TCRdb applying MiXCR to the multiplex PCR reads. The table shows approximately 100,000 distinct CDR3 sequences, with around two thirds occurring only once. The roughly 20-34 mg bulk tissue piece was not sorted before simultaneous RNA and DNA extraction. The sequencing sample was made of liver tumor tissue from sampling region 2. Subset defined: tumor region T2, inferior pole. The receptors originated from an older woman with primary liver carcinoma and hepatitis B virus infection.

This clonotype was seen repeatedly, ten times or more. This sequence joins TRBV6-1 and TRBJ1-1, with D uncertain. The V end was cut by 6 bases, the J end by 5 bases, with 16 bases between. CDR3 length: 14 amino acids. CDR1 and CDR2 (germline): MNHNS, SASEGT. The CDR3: CASSGKLWGTEAFF. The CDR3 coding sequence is TGTGCCAGCAGCGGAAAATTGTGGGGAACTGAAGCTTTCTTT.

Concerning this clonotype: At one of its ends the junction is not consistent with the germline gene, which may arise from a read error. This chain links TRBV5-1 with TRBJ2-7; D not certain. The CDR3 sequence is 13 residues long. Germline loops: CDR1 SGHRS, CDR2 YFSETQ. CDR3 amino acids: CASSLALGSEHYF. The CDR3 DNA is TGCGCCAGCAGCTTGGCCTTGGGTTCGGAGCATTACTTC. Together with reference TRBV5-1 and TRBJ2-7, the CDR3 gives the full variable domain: KAGVTQTPRYLIKTRGQQVTLSCSPISGHRSVSWYQQTPGQGLQFLFEYFSETQRNKGNFPGRFSGRQFSNSRSEMNVSTLELGDSALYLCASSLALGSEHYFGPGTRLTVT.

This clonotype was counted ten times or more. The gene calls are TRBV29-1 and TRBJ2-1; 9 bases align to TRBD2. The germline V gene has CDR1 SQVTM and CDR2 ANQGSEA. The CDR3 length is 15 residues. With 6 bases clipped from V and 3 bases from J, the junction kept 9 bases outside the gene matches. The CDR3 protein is CSVTGTSRDYNEQFF. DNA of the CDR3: TGCAGCGTGACCGGGACTAGCAGGGACTACAATGAGCAGTTCTTC.

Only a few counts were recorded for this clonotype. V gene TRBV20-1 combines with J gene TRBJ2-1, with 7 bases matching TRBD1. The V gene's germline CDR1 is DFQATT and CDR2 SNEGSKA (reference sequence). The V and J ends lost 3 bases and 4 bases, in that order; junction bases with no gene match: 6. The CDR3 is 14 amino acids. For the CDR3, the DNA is TGCAGTGCTAGGCCGGGACAGCTGTACAATGAGCAGTTCTTC. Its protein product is CSARPGQLYNEQFF.

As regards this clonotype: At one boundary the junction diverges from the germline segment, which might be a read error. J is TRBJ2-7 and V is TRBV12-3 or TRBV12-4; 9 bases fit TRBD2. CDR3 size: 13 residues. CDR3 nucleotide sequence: TGTGCCAGCGGCCGGACTAGCGTCTACGATCAGTACTTC. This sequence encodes CASGRTSVYDQYF.

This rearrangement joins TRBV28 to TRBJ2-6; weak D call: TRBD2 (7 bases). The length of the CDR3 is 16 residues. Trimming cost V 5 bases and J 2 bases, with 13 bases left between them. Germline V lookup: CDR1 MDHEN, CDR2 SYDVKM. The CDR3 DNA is TGTGCCAGCAGTAAAAGGGGGGGCACTGGGGCCAACGTCCTGACTTTC. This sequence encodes CASSKRGGTGANVLTF.

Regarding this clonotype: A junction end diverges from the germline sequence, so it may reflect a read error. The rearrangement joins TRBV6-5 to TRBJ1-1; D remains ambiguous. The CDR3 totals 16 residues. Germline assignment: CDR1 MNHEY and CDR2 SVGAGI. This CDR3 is CDSSYSSVWENTEAFF. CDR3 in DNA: TGTGACAGCAGTTACTCGAGTGTGTGGGAGAACACTGAAGCATTCTTT.

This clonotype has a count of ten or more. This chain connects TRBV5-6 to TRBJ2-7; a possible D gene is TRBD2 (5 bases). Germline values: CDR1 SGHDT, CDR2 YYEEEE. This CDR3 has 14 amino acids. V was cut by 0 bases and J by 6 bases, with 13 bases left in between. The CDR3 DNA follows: TGTGCCAGCAGCTTGGATAGGGTCGGAGGCGAGCAGTACTTC. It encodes CASSLDRVGGEQYF.

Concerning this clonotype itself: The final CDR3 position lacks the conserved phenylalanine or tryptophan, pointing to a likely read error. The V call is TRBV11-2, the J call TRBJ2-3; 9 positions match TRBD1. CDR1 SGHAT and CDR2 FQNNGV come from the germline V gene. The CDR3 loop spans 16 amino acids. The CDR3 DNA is TGTTCCAGCAGCAGGAGGACAGGGGTAGACACAGATACGCAGTATTTG. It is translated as CSSSRRTGVDTDTQYL.

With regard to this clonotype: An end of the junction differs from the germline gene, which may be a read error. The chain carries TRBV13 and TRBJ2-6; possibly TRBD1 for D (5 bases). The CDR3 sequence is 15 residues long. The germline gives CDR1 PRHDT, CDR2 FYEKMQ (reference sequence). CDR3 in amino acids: CVSSPQNSGANVLTF. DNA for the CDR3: TGTGTCAGCAGCCCACAGAACTCTGGGGCCAATGTCCTGACTTTC.

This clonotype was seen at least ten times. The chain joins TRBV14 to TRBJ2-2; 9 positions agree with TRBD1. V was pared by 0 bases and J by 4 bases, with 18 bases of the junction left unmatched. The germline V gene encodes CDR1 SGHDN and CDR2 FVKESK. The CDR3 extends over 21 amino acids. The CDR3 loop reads CASSQDTPHEFRDRATGELFF. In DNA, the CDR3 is TGTGCCAGCAGCCAAGATACACCACACGAATTCCGGGACAGGGCCACCGGGGAGCTGTTTTTT.

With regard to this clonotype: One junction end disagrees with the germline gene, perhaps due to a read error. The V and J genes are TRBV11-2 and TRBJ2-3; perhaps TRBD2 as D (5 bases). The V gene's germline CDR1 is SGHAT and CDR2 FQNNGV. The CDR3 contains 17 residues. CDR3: CTSRLSDIARVADTQYF. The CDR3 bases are TGTACCAGCAGGCTCAGTGATATAGCGAGGGTGGCAGATACGCAGTATTTT. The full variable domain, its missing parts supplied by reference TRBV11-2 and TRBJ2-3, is EAGVAQSPRYKIIEKRQSVAFWCNPISGHATLYWYQQILGQGPKLLIQFQNNGVVDDSQLPKDRFSAERLKGVDSTLKIQPAKLEDSAVYLCTSRLSDIARVADTQYFGPGTRLTVL.

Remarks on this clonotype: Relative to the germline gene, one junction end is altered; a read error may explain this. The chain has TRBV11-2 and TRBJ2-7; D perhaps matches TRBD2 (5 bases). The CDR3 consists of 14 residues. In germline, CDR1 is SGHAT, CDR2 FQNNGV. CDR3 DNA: TGTGCCAGCAGCTTAGCCGTGAGGACTTATGAGCAGGACTTC. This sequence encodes CASSLAVRTYEQDF.

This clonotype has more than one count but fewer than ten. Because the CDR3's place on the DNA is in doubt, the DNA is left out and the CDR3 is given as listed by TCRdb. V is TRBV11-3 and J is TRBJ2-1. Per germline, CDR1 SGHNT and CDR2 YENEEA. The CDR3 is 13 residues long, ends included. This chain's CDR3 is CASCAWGYNEQFF.

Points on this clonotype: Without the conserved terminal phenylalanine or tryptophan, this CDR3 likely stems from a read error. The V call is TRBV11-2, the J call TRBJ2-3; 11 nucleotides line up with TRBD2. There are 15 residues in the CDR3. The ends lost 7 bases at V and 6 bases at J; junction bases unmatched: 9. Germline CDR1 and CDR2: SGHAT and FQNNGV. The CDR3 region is CASNPGLAGPDTQYI. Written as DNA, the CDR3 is TGTGCCAGCAACCCTGGACTAGCGGGCCCTGATACGCAGTATATT.

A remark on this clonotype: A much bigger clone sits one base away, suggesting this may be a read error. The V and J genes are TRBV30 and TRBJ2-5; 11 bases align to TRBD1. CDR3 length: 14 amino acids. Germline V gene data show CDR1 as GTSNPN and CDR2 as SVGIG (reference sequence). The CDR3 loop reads CAWAASGQGETQHF. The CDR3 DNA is TGTGCCTGGGCCGCGTCGGGACAGGGGGAGACCCAGCACTTC.

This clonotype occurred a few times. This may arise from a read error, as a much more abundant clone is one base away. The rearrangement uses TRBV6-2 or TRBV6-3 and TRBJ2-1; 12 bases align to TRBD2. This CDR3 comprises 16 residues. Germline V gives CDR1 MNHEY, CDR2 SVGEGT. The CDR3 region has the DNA TGTACCAGCAGTGACCGACTAGCGGGAGCCTACAATGAGCAGTTCTTC. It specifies CTSSDRLAGAYNEQFF.

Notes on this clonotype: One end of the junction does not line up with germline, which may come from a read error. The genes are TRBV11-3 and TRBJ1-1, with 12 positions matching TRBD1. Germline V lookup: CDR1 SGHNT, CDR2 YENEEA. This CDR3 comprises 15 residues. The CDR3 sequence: CASSMGQGATVETLF. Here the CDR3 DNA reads TGTGCCAGCAGCATGGGACAGGGGGCGACGGTTGAAACTTTATTT.

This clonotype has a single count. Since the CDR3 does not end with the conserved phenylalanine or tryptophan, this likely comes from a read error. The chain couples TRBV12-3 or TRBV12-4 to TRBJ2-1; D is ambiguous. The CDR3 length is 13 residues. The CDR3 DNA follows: TGTGCCGGCAGTCCCCGCCAGAGCGTGGAGCAGTTCCTC. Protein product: CAGSPRQSVEQFL.

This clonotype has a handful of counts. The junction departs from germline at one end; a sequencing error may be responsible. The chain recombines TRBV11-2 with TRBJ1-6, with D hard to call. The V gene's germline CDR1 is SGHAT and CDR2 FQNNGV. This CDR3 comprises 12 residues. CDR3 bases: TGTGCCAACAGCTTACATAATTCACCCCTCCACTTC. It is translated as CANSLHNSPLHF.

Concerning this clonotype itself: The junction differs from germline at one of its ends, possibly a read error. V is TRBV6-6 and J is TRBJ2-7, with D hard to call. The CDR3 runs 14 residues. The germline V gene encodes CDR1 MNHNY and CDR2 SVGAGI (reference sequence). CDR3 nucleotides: TGTGCCACCAGTAGCAACCAGGTGAACTACGAGCAGCACTTC. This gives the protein CATSSNQVNYEQHF.

The CDR3: CSVAGGTICNEQFF. The CDR3 bases are TGCAGCGTTGCGGGCGGGACGATCTGCAATGAGCAGTTCTTC. The rearrangement links TRBV29-1 to TRBJ2-1, with a tentative D call TRBD2 (6 bases). V lost 4 bases to trimming and J lost 6 bases, with 16 bases between them. This CDR3 comprises 14 residues. Germline V gene data show CDR1 as SQVTM and CDR2 as ANQGSEA.

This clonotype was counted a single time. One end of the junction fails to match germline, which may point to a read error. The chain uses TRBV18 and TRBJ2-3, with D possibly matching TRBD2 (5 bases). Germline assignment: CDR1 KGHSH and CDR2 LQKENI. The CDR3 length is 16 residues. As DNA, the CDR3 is TGTGCCAGCTTACCGAGGAGCGGAGAAACCACAGATATGCAGTATTTT. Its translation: CASLPRSGETTDMQYF.

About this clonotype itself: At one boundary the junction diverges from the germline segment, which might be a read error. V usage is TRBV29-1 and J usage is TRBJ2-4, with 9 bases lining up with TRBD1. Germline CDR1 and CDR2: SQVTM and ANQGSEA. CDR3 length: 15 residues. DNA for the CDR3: TGCATCGTTGAATATTCTGGGACAGGGAGGAACACTCAGTACTTC. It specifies CIVEYSGTGRNTQYF.

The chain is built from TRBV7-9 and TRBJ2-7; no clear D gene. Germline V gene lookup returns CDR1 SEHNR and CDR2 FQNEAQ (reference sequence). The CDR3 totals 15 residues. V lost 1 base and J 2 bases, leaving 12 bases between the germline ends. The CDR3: CASSLGQWITYEQYF. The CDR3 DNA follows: TGTGCCAGCAGCTTAGGGCAGTGGATCACCTACGAGCAGTACTTC.

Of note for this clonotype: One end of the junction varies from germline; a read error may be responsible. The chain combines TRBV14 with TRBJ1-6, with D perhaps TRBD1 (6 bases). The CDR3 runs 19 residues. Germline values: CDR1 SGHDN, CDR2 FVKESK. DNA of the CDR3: TGTGCCAGCAGCCAGCCCTTCGGGGGGCAGAGGTTCACGAATTCACCCCCCCACTTT. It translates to CASSQPFGGQRFTNSPPHF.

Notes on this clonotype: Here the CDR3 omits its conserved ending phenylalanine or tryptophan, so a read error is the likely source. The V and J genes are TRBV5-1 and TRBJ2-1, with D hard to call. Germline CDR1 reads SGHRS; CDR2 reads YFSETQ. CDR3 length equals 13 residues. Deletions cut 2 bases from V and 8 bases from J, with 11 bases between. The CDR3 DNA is TGCGCCAGCAGCTTACCGACTGGGGATGAGCAGTTCTTA. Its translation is CASSLPTGDEQFL.

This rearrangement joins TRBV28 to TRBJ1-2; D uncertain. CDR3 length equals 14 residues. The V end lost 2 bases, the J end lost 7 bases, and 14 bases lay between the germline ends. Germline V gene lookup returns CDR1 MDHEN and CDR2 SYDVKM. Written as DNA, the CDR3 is TGTGCCAGCAGTTTACCCGCCGGTACTGCTGGCTACACCTTC. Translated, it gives CASSLPAGTAGYTF.

CDR3 nucleotide sequence: TGTGCCAGCAGATCCGAGTCCTGTGGCTACACCTTC. Translation: CASRSESCGYTF. The rearrangement joins TRBV6-6 to TRBJ1-2, with no clear D. Germline V gives CDR1 MNHNY, CDR2 SVGAGI (reference sequence). CDR3 length: 12 residues. The V end was cut by 6 bases, the J end by 7 bases, with 12 bases between.